This T cell receptor (beta chain) stems from a study of T cell changes during pregnancy in multiple sclerosis. Trimming cost V 1 base and J 0 bases, with 22 bases left between them. Germline V gene sequence: CDR1 SGHVS, CDR2 FQNEAQ. This CDR3 is built from 21 residues. Measured with immunoSEQ multiplex PCR; TCRdb has only the in-frame clones, and not every one. Among about 50,000 clones listed, approximately 92% were seen once. Sample: CD4+ T cells from peripheral blood mononuclear cells, taken in the third trimester of pregnancy. The chain recombines TRBV7-8 with TRBJ2-6; D might be TRBD1 (5 bases). This sequence was found in a female donor with multiple sclerosis, enrolled in a pregnancy study. CDR3 sequence (DNA): TGTGCCAGCAGCTTAGTGTGGACACCCACAACTAAAGGCTCTGGGGCCAACGTCCTGACTTTC. Its protein product is CASSLVWTPTTKGSGANVLTF.